These 31 T cell receptor beta chains share one sample of origin, sequenced in a study of cytomegalovirus exposure and HLA in healthy donors. The table came from immunoSEQ multiplex PCR; TCRdb's copy has only in-frame clones and leaves some out. The table has about 150,000 clones, about 88% seen once. What was sequenced was PBMCs. These receptors came from a man younger than 30 in good health and CMV-seropositive.

V and J are TRBV6-5 and TRBJ2-5, with TRBD1 matching over 12 bases. CDR1 is MNHEY and CDR2 is SVGAGI in the germline V gene. This CDR3 region has 15 residues. V was clipped by 8 bases and J by 5 bases; unmatched bases: 9. CDR3 coding DNA: TGTGCCAGCCGCGGGGACAGGGGGCGCGTGGAGACCCAGTACTTC. Protein: CASRGDRGRVETQYF.

The J gene is TRBJ2-5, the V gene TRBV6-5; TRBD1 aligns across 8 bases. This CDR3 contains 12 residues. In germline, CDR1 is MNHEY, CDR2 SVGAGI. V dropped 8 bases and J dropped 6; count of bases not matched to a gene: 5. CDR3 bases: TGTGCCAGCTACGACAGGGGTCAGACCCAGTACTTC. It yields the protein CASYDRGQTQYF.

The V gene is TRBV5-6, the J gene TRBJ1-3; 7 nucleotides line up with TRBD1. J was trimmed by 0 bases and V by 2 bases; bases with no gene match: 11. The CDR3 totals 18 residues. CDR1 is SGHDT, CDR2 YYEEEE, per germline. The CDR3 loop reads CASSFFGAGQYSGNTIYF. For the CDR3, the DNA is TGTGCCAGCAGCTTTTTTGGGGCGGGACAGTACTCTGGAAACACCATATATTTT.

V gene TRBV5-1 combines with J gene TRBJ2-2, with TRBD2 identical over 12 bases. Germline CDR1 and CDR2: SGHRS and YFSETQ. The trim removed 0 bases at V and 5 bases at J, leaving 8 bases unmatched. This CDR3 is 18 amino acids long. In nucleotides, the CDR3 is TGCGCCAGCAGCTTGGAGGCTAGCGGGAGGGCCTGGACCGGGGAGCTGTTTTTT. Amino acids: CASSLEASGRAWTGELFF. Full variable domain (missing parts from reference TRBV5-1 and TRBJ2-2): KAGVTQTPRYLIKTRGQQVTLSCSPISGHRSVSWYQQTPGQGLQFLFEYFSETQRNKGNFPGRFSGRQFSNSRSEMNVSTLELGDSALYLCASSLEASGRAWTGELFFGEGSRLTVL.

V and J are TRBV5-6 and TRBJ2-1; TRBD2 might be the D (5 bases). V dropped 2 bases and J dropped 7 bases, with 10 bases sitting between them. The germline V gene has CDR1 SGHDT and CDR2 YYEEEE. The CDR3 has 13 amino acids. CDR3 in DNA: TGTGCCAGCAGCTTCCCAGGAGGAAATGAGCAGTTCTTC. It translates to CASSFPGGNEQFF.

J is TRBJ2-7 and V is TRBV5-1; 12 nucleotides align to TRBD2. Germline lookup yields CDR1 SGHRS and CDR2 YFSETQ. The V and J ends lost 0 bases and 7 bases, in that order; junction bases with no gene match: 14. The CDR3 totals 18 residues. Here the CDR3 reads CASSLAPGLAGGPGEQYF. The CDR3 nucleotides are TGCGCCAGCAGCTTGGCCCCGGGGCTAGCGGGAGGGCCGGGAGAGCAGTACTTC.

By share, this clone ranks as hyperexpanded. CDR3: CASSSSQGRDSPLHF. CDR3 in DNA: TGTGCCAGCAGTTCCTCACAGGGCCGGGATTCACCCCTCCACTTT. V and J are TRBV6-5 and TRBJ1-6, with a tentative D call TRBD1 (6 bases). Trimming stripped 4 bases from V and 8 bases from J, with 15 bases between. The CDR3 is 15 residues long. Germline lookup yields CDR1 MNHEY and CDR2 SVGAGI.

The chain recombines TRBV5-1 with TRBJ2-4, with 9 bases that match TRBD2. Looked up from germline, CDR1 is SGHRS and CDR2 is YFSETQ. The V segment lost 1 base and the J segment 6 bases; nucleotides outside the gene matches: 8. This CDR3 region has 16 residues. The CDR3 here is CASSLNDGTSRNIQYF. CDR3 coding DNA: TGCGCCAGCAGCTTGAATGATGGGACTAGCCGAAACATTCAGTACTTC.

This CDR3 is CASSFGGGAYEQFF. The CDR3 region has the DNA TGTGCCAGTAGTTTTGGCGGGGGGGCCTATGAGCAGTTCTTC. The chain has TRBV19 and TRBJ2-1, with 9 bases that match TRBD2. From germline, CDR1 is LNHDA and CDR2 SQIVND (reference sequence). The CDR3 runs to 14 residues. Germline trimming cut 5 bases from V and 8 bases from J; bases unmatched to any gene: 7.

The CDR3 nucleotides are TGTGCCAGCGCCGGGGGGACAGGGCCTTTAAACGAGCAGTACTTC. Amino acids: CASAGGTGPLNEQYF. The chain employs TRBV7-9 and TRBJ2-7, with 9 bases fitting TRBD1. Trimming took 8 bases from V and 5 from J; bases not matched to a gene: 13. The CDR3 is 15 amino acids. CDR1 and CDR2 from the germline V gene are SEHNR and FQNEAQ (reference sequence).

The chain employs TRBV6-1 and TRBJ2-5, with 10 bases that match TRBD2. The trim removed 2 bases at V and 2 bases at J, leaving 11 bases unmatched. There are 18 residues in the CDR3. The germline gives CDR1 MNHNS, CDR2 SASEGT. CDR3 sequence: CASSEYLAGAVEQETQYF. The CDR3 DNA reads as TGTGCCAGCAGTGAATACCTAGCGGGAGCGGTAGAGCAAGAGACCCAGTACTTC.

The V and J genes are TRBV27 and TRBJ2-3; 13 bases are a match to TRBD2. CDR1 and CDR2 (germline): MNHEY, SMNVEV (reference sequence). V gave up 4 bases and J gave up 3 bases; unmatched junction bases: 10. The CDR3 runs 18 residues. The chain's CDR3 is CASSSPGLAGPGTDTQYF. DNA of the CDR3: TGTGCCAGCAGTTCTCCGGGACTAGCGGGGCCGGGGACAGATACGCAGTATTTT.

CDR3 DNA sequence: TGTGCCAGCAGCACCCTCGGGACAGGGAAGGAGCAGTTCTTC. It is translated as CASSTLGTGKEQFF. The genes are TRBV6-1 and TRBJ2-1, with 9 nucleotides matching TRBD1. Germline CDR1 is MNHNS and CDR2 is SASEGT. CDR3 length: 14 residues. V shed 6 bases, J shed 10 bases, and the junction held 10 bases outside the gene matches.

The chain combines TRBV4-3 with TRBJ1-1; D perhaps matches TRBD1 (6 bases). Deletions cut 0 bases from V and 5 bases from J, with 16 bases between. CDR3 length equals 16 residues. Germline assignment: CDR1 LGHNA and CDR2 YSLEER. The CDR3 here is CASSQDFWRGHTEAFF. The DNA for the CDR3 is TGCGCCAGCAGCCAAGATTTCTGGCGGGGGCATACTGAAGCTTTCTTT.

The chain joins TRBV27 to TRBJ1-1; D remains ambiguous. This CDR3 spans 13 amino acids. Trimming took 0 bases from V and 4 from J, leaving 6 bases between them. The germline gives CDR1 MNHEY, CDR2 SMNVEV (reference sequence). The CDR3 DNA reads TGTGCCAGCAGTTTATCGGGCAGCACTGAAGCTTTCTTT. This codes for CASSLSGSTEAFF.

The chain carries TRBV13 and TRBJ1-1; possible D gene TRBD1, 5 bases. The germline V and J ends were trimmed by 5 bases and 5 bases, with 15 bases remaining between them. The CDR3 extends over 14 amino acids. Germline loops: CDR1 PRHDT, CDR2 FYEKMQ (reference sequence). The CDR3 DNA follows: TGTGCCAGCAGCGTGGGACTCAGCGGGACTGAAGCTTTCTTT. Translation: CASSVGLSGTEAFF. The full variable domain, its missing parts supplied by reference TRBV13 and TRBJ1-1, is AAGVIQSPRHLIKEKRETATLKCYPIPRHDTVYWYQQGPGQDPQFLISFYEKMQSDKGSIPDRFSAQQFSDYHSELNMSSLELGDSALYFCASSVGLSGTEAFFGQGTRLTVV.

The chain links TRBV29-1 to TRBJ1-3, with D perhaps TRBD1 (6 bases). The CDR3 has 13 amino acids. V was shortened by 4 bases and J by 7 bases, with 14 bases between the two germline ends. Germline CDR1 is SQVTM and CDR2 is ANQGSEA. The DNA for the CDR3 is TGCAGCGTTGCAACAGGGAGATCCAACACCATATATTTT. This codes for CSVATGRSNTIYF.

V usage is TRBV4-1 and J usage is TRBJ2-5, with 10 bases that match TRBD2. Germline V gene sequence: CDR1 MGHRA, CDR2 YSYEKL. V was clipped by 0 bases and J by 5 bases; unmatched bases: 9. The length of the CDR3 is 17 residues. The CDR3, as DNA: TGCGCCAGCAGCCAAGACGTGGCTAGCGGGAGCGGGGAGACCCAGTACTTC. Its protein product is CASSQDVASGSGETQYF.

The V call is TRBV5-5, the J call TRBJ1-1; the match to TRBD1 covers 7 bases. V dropped 1 base and J dropped 5; count of bases not matched to a gene: 5. The CDR3 has 14 amino acids. Germline assignment: CDR1 SGHKS and CDR2 YYEKEE (reference sequence). CDR3 coding DNA: TGTGCCAGCAGCTTGAGGGCAGGGGGGACTGAAGCTTTCTTT. The encoded protein is CASSLRAGGTEAFF.

Here the CDR3 DNA reads TGTGCTAGTGGTTTGGGACGCGGGGACCTCGAGAATGAGCAGTTCTTC. Translating it yields CASGLGRGDLENEQFF. The chain employs TRBV12-5 and TRBJ2-1; TRBD2 might be the D (6 bases). The germline V gene encodes CDR1 LGHNT and CDR2 FRNRAP. V lost 1 base to trimming and J lost 7 bases, with 17 bases between them. CDR3 length: 16 residues. The full variable domain, completed using reference TRBV12-5 and TRBJ2-1, is DARVTQTPRHKVTEMGQEVTMRCQPILGHNTVFWYRQTMMQGLELLAYFRNRAPLDDSGMPKDRFSAEMPDATLATLKIQPSEPRDSAVYFCASGLGRGDLENEQFFGPGTRLTVL.

The rearrangement joins TRBV11-2 to TRBJ1-2, with D perhaps TRBD1 (6 bases). The CDR3 has 15 residues. Germline V gene data show CDR1 as SGHAT and CDR2 as FQNNGV. V was cut by 7 bases and J by 6 bases, with 21 bases left in between. The CDR3 DNA is TGTGCCAGCACTCATCTAAGGGGGACGCCGAATGGCTACACCTTC. As protein: CASTHLRGTPNGYTF.

V is TRBV18 and J is TRBJ2-1, with a weak D call TRBD2 (6 bases). The CDR3 is 16 residues long. Deletions cut 3 bases from V and 0 bases from J, with 12 bases between. Germline loops: CDR1 KGHSH, CDR2 LQKENI. CDR3 bases: TGTGCCAGCTCACCGGGGGGAGGCCGCTCCTACAATGAGCAGTTCTTC. Translated: CASSPGGGRSYNEQFF.

The chain combines TRBV19 with TRBJ2-3; the match to TRBD2 covers 11 bases. V lost 6 bases, J lost 3 bases, and 8 bases stayed unmatched. This CDR3 comprises 16 residues. The germline V gene encodes CDR1 LNHDA and CDR2 SQIVND (reference sequence). The CDR3 DNA is TGTGCCAGTAGCCCTAGGACTAGCGGGCTAACAGATACGCAGTATTTT. It specifies CASSPRTSGLTDTQYF.

The rearrangement uses TRBV11-2 and TRBJ2-3; D possibly corresponds to TRBD2 (6 bases). This CDR3 is 15 amino acids long. CDR1 and CDR2 from the germline V gene are SGHAT and FQNNGV. V was trimmed by 0 bases and J by 6 bases, leaving 13 bases between them. The CDR3, as DNA: TGTGCCAGCAGCTTAGATCGACTAGTTGGGGATACGCAGTATTTT. It codes for CASSLDRLVGDTQYF.

CDR3 sequence (DNA): TGTGCCAGCAGTGAACCCGGGTACGGCTACGAGCAGTACTTC. Translating gives CASSEPGYGYEQYF. The chain combines TRBV6-1 with TRBJ2-7; D is unresolved. The germline V gene encodes CDR1 MNHNS and CDR2 SASEGT. The CDR3 is 14 residues long. Trimming shortened V by 2 bases and J by 3 bases, and 11 bases separated the two germline ends.

The chain combines TRBV30 with TRBJ2-7; possible D gene TRBD2, 7 bases. Germline loops: CDR1 GTSNPN, CDR2 SVGIG (reference sequence). This CDR3 region has 13 residues. V was pared by 2 bases and J by 6 bases, with 14 bases between. CDR3 sequence reads: CAWSRGGGSEQYF. DNA for the CDR3: TGTGCCTGGAGTAGGGGGGGAGGGTCCGAGCAGTACTTC.

J is TRBJ2-2 and V is TRBV29-1; 7 nucleotides match TRBD1. Germline V gene data show CDR1 as SQVTM and CDR2 as ANQGSEA. CDR3 length equals 15 residues. With V trimmed by 6 bases and J by 0 bases, 7 bases remained unmatched. The CDR3 protein is CSVLQGWANTGELFF. In nucleotides, the CDR3 is TGCAGCGTGTTACAGGGGTGGGCGAACACCGGGGAGCTGTTTTTT.

The rearrangement links TRBV5-4 to TRBJ2-7; TRBD1 matches at 10 bases. The CDR3 length is 14 residues. The germline CDR1 and CDR2 sequences are SGHNT and YYREEE (reference sequence). The V and J ends lost 4 bases and 3 bases, in that order; junction bases with no gene match: 4. The CDR3 DNA reads as TGTGCCAGCAGCCCGGGACAGGGGAACTACGAGCAGTACTTC. It specifies CASSPGQGNYEQYF.

The chain is built from TRBV5-6 and TRBJ2-7; 10 bases are a match to TRBD2. Looked up from germline, CDR1 is SGHDT and CDR2 is YYEEEE. The CDR3 sequence is 15 residues long. Unmatched junction bases numbered 7, after V lost 3 bases and J lost 4 bases. CDR3 DNA: TGTGCCAGCAGCTCCCCTAGCGGGAGTAGGTACGAGCAGTACTTC. Translation: CASSSPSGSRYEQYF.

This clone was seen only once. The rearrangement uses TRBV11-1 and TRBJ2-7, with 7 bases aligning to TRBD1. Germline loops: CDR1 SGHAT, CDR2 FQDESV (reference sequence). The V and J ends lost 5 bases and 4 bases, in that order; junction bases with no gene match: 8. This CDR3 region has 14 residues. The CDR3 DNA reads TGTGCCAGCAGCCCGAAGACAGGGTTGTACGAGCAGTACTTC. Its protein product is CASSPKTGLYEQYF.

The chain has TRBV28 and TRBJ1-1, with D unclear. Germline V gene sequence: CDR1 MDHEN, CDR2 SYDVKM. Trimming took off 7 bases at V and 0 bases at J, with 9 bases between the two ends. This CDR3 has 13 amino acids. CDR3 residues: CASTGKVNTEAFF. The CDR3, as DNA: TGTGCCAGCACCGGGAAGGTGAACACTGAAGCTTTCTTT.